This is a list of T cell receptor beta chains from one sample in a study of cytomegalovirus exposure and HLA in healthy donors. This table comes from immunoSEQ multiplex PCR, and its TCRdb copy is limited to in-frame clones, with some not included. The sample totals just over 150,000 clones. Sequencing was carried out using PBMCs. Receptor source: a man aged 25 to 40 in good health and CMV-seronegative. The CDR3 runs from the conserved cysteine through the conserved F or W.

j_gene,len,v_gene,CDR3aa
TRBJ2-3,14,TRBV29-1,CSVEGTSGSSTQYF
TRBJ1-1,14,TRBV5-1,CASSLGSTGVEAFF
TRBJ1-1,14,TRBV29-1,CSVKQGASNTEAFF
NA,12,TRBV18,CASSSPSPEQYF
TRBJ2-7,17,TRBV18,CASSPRLAGGPEYEQYF
TRBJ1-1,10,TRBV29-1,CSGSDTEAFF
TRBJ1-4,12,TRBV11-3,CASRSEDEKLFF
TRBJ2-3,16,TRBV5-6,CASSLAGERDTDTQYF
TRBJ2-7,13,TRBV5-1,CASSKTSSYEQYF
TRBJ2-6,19,TRBV10-2,CASSGLAGGRDSGANVLTF
TRBJ2-5,13,TRBV27,CASSSQGPKTQYF
TRBJ2-7,17,TRBV11-2,CASSLVRGGGSRKGQYF
TRBJ2-1,14,TRBV10-3,CAISERSGVNEQFF
TRBJ2-5,13,TRBV5-1,CASSLAGVETQYF
TRBJ2-7,14,TRBV5-4,CASRSPGTSYEQYF
TRBJ2-7,13,TRBV2,CASGTDSSYEQYF